This TCR beta chain appears in the sequencing data of a study of shared clonotypes between healthy human individuals. This clone has only one observation. The antigen is unknown. This CDR3 comprises 16 residues. Germline values: CDR1 LNHNV, CDR2 YYDKDF (reference sequence). V lost 1 base, J lost 0 bases, and 5 bases stayed unmatched. Adult Caucasians living in Nashville, Tennessee made up all of the donors. The protocol was immunoSEQ multiplex PCR, while the TCRdb copy is restricted to in-frame clones and leaves out a portion. The sample has about 2 million clones; 90% to 95% are singletons. Study-wide points: Clonotype sharing across donors was expected to vary with sequencing depth.

The specimen sequenced was naive CD4+ T cells sorted from blood. The subset here: CD45RA+ positively selected. The receptor was derived from a young man in good health. The genes are TRBV15 and TRBJ1-2, with 7 bases aligning to TRBD1. The DNA for the CDR3 is TGTGCCACCAGCAGAGGCCTCGGACAGGCTAACTATGGCTACACCTTC. It specifies CATSRGLGQANYGYTF. Combining the CDR3 with reference TRBV15 and TRBJ1-2 gives the whole variable domain DAMVIQNPRYQVTQFGKPVTLSCSQTLNHNVMYWYQQKSSQAPKLLFHYYDKDFNNEADTPDNFQSRRPNTSFCFLDIRSPGLGDTAMYLCATSRGLGQANYGYTFGSGTRLTVV.